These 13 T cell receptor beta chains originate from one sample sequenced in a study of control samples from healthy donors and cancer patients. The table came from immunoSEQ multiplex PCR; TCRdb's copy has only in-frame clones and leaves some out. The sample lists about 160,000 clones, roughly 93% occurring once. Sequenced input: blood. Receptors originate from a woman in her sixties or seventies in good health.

The CDR3 reads CASSSAANTEAFF. The CDR3 DNA reads TGTGCCAGCAGTTCGGCCGCGAACACTGAAGCTTTCTTT. V gene TRBV6-4 combines with J gene TRBJ1-1; D remains ambiguous. This CDR3 spans 13 amino acids. V shed 5 bases and J shed 1 base, with 8 bases lying between them. Germline CDR1 is MRHNA and CDR2 is SNTAGT.

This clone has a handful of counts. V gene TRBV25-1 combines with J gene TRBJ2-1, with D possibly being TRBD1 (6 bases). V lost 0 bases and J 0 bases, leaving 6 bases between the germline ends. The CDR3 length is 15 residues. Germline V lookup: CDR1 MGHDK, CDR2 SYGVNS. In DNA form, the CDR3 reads TGTGCCAGCAGTGAATACAGGGGCTCCTACAATGAGCAGTTCTTC. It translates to CASSEYRGSYNEQFF.

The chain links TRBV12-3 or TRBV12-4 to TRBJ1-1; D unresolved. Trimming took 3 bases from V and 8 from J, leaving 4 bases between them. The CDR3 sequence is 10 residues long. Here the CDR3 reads CASSFIEAFF. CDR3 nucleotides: TGTGCCAGCAGTTTTATCGAAGCTTTCTTT.

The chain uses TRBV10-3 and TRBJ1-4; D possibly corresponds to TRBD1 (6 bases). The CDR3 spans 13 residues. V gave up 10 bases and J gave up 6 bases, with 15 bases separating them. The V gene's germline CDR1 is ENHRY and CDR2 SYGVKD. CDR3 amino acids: CATHDRWYEKLFF. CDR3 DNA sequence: TGTGCCACCCACGACAGGTGGTATGAAAAACTGTTTTTT.

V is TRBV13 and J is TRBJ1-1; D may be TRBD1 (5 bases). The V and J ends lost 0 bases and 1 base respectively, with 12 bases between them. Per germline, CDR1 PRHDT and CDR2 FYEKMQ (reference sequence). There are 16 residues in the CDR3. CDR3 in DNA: TGTGCCAGCAGCTTAGGGGGTGGTAGGGGGAACACTGAAGCTTTCTTT. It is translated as CASSLGGGRGNTEAFF.

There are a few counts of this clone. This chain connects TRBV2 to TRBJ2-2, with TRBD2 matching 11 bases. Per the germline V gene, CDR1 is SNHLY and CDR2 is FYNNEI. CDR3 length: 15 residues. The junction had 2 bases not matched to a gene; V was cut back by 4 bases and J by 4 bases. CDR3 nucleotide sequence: TGTGCCAGCAGTGCAACTAGCGGGGGCACCGGGGAGCTGTTTTTT. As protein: CASSATSGGTGELFF.

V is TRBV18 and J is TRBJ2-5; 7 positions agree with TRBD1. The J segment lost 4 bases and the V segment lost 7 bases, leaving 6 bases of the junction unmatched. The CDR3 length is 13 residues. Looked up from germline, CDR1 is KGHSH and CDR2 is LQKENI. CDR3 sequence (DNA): TGTGCCAGCTTAAGACAGGGTGGAGAGACCCAGTACTTC. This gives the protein CASLRQGGETQYF.

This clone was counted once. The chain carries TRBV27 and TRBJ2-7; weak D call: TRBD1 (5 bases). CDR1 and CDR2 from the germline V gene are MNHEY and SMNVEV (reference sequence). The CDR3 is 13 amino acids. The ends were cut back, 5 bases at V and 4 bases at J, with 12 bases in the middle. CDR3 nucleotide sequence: TGTGCCAGCAGTCTACAGGTAGGGTACGAGCAGTACTTC. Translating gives CASSLQVGYEQYF.

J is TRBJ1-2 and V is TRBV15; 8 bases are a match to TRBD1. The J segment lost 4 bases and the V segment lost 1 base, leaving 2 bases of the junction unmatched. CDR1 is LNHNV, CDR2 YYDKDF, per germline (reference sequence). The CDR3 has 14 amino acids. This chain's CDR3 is CATSRGGQGYGYTF. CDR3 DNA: TGTGCCACCAGCAGAGGTGGACAGGGCTATGGCTACACCTTC.

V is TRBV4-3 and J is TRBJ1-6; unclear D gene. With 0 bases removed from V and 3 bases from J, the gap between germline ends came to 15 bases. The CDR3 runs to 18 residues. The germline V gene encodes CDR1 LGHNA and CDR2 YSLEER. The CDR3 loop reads CASSQELGLEGYNSPLHF. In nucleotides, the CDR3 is TGCGCCAGCAGCCAAGAGTTAGGGTTAGAGGGCTATAATTCACCCCTCCACTTT.

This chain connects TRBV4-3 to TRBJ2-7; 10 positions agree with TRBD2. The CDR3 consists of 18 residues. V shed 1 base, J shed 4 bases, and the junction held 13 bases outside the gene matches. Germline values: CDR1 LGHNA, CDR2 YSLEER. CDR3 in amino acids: CASSQGVQGLANTYEQYF. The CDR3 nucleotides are TGCGCCAGCAGCCAAGGGGTTCAGGGACTAGCGAATACTTACGAGCAGTACTTC.

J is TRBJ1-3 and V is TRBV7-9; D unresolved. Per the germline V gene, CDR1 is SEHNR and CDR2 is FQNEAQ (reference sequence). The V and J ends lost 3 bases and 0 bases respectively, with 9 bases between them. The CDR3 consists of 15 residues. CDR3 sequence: CASSFRRDSGNTIYF. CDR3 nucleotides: TGTGCCAGCAGCTTTCGAAGGGACTCTGGAAACACCATATATTTT. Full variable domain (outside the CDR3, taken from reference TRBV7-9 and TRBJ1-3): DTGVSQNPRHKITKRGQNVTFRCDPISEHNRLYWYRQTLGQGPEFLTYFQNEAQLEKSRLLSDRFSAERPKGSFSTLEIQRTEQGDSAMYLCASSFRRDSGNTIYFGEGSWLTVV.

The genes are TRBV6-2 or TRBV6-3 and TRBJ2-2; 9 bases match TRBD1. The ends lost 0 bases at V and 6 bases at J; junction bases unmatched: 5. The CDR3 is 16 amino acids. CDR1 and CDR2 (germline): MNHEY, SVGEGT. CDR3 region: CASSYSGTGLPGELFF. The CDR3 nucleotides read TGTGCCAGCAGTTACTCCGGGACAGGGTTACCCGGGGAGCTGTTTTTT.